The 11 T cell receptor beta chains below were found in one sample sequenced in a study of response to subunit inactivated influenza vaccine. Via MiXCR, TCRdb re-called the RT-PCR reads, giving one row per CDR3 protein. The table shows around 570,000 distinct CDR3 sequences, with roughly 12% occurring only once. A further study also used this sample, focusing on T cells expressing NK-cell markers. That paper adds: 5'RACE template switching with UMIs generated TCR beta cDNA.

The material sequenced was PBMCs from blood, taken on the day of vaccination. These receptors were collected from a man in his fifties or sixties who received an inactivated influenza vaccine.

This clonotype was picked up a small number of times. The V call is TRBV20-1, the J call TRBJ1-1, with a weak D call TRBD1 (6 bases). Germline V gives CDR1 DFQATT, CDR2 SNEGSKA (reference sequence). This CDR3 has 13 residues. Trimming took off 3 bases at V and 4 bases at J, with 12 bases between the two ends. The CDR3 protein is CSARSLTGTEAFF. CDR3 coding DNA: TGCAGTGCTAGGAGCCTGACAGGCACTGAAGCTTTCTTT.

The table lists this clonotype with a few counts. The chain employs TRBV5-1 and TRBJ1-1; tentative D call: TRBD1 (5 bases). The CDR3 extends over 15 amino acids. The V and J ends lost 3 bases and 0 bases respectively, with 12 bases between them. The V gene's germline CDR1 is SGHRS and CDR2 YFSETQ. CDR3 DNA sequence: TGCGCCAGCAGCTGGGAGACAGATATGAACACTGAAGCTTTCTTT. Translating it yields CASSWETDMNTEAFF.

This clonotype was seen more than once but under ten times. The chain recombines TRBV20-1 with TRBJ2-1, with D uncertain. Germline CDR1 reads DFQATT; CDR2 reads SNEGSKA (reference sequence). The CDR3 contains 13 residues. Deletions cut 3 bases from V and 0 bases from J, with 6 bases between. For the CDR3, the DNA is TGCAGTGCTAGGAGCAACTCCTACAATGAGCAGTTCTTC. Protein sequence: CSARSNSYNEQFF.

There are many counts of this clonotype. The gene calls are TRBV12-3 or TRBV12-4 and TRBJ1-5; D call uncertain. The CDR3 has 12 amino acids. V dropped 5 bases and J dropped 9 bases, with 11 bases sitting between them. CDR3 in DNA: TGTGCCAGCAGTGGCGGTAATAGGCCCCAGCATTTT. Its protein product is CASSGGNRPQHF.

The CDR3 DNA reads as TGTGCCACCACACCCGGACTAGTCCCGCTAAAGGCGGGCACAGATACGCAGTATTTT. It translates to CATTPGLVPLKAGTDTQYF. The chain carries TRBV28 and TRBJ2-3, with 7 bases identical to TRBD2. CDR1 is MDHEN, CDR2 SYDVKM, per germline. The CDR3 contains 19 residues. Trimming took 10 bases from V and 1 from J; bases not matched to a gene: 23.

In this sample, this clonotype turned up a few times. The V gene is TRBV18, the J gene TRBJ2-7; the D is unclear. V lost 2 bases, J lost 6 bases, and 11 bases lay in between. The CDR3 has 13 amino acids. Per germline, CDR1 KGHSH and CDR2 LQKENI. CDR3 nucleotide sequence: TGTGCCAGCTCACCAAATAAAGTAGCCGAGCAGTACTTC. Translated, it gives CASSPNKVAEQYF.

J is TRBJ1-2 and V is TRBV12-3 or TRBV12-4, with TRBD1 matching over 8 bases. V shed 6 bases and J 4 bases; nucleotides not matched to a gene: 4. This CDR3 is built from 13 residues. CDR3 in amino acids: CASRRTGLYGYTF. The CDR3 DNA reads TGTGCCAGCAGGCGGACAGGGCTCTATGGCTACACCTTC.

This clonotype turned up a few times. The chain employs TRBV6-1 and TRBJ2-7; D gene ambiguous. V was clipped by 5 bases and J by 1 base, with 18 bases between them. The germline gives CDR1 MNHNS, CDR2 SASEGT. The CDR3 runs to 16 residues. The CDR3: CASSTLSNSRSYEQYF. Written as DNA, the CDR3 is TGTGCCAGCAGTACCCTCTCCAACAGCCGATCCTACGAGCAGTACTTC.

This chain uses TRBV19 with TRBJ1-5; TRBD1 matches 9 bases. With 6 bases clipped from V and 6 bases from J, the junction kept 9 bases outside the gene matches. Germline CDR1 and CDR2: LNHDA and SQIVND (reference sequence). This CDR3 has 15 residues. The CDR3: CASSTGQGPGQPQHF. The CDR3 DNA is TGTGCCAGTAGCACGGGACAGGGACCAGGTCAGCCCCAGCATTTT. Based on the CDR3 plus reference TRBV19 and TRBJ1-5, the full variable domain is DGGITQSPKYLFRKEGQNVTLSCEQNLNHDAMYWYRQDPGQGLRLIYYSQIVNDFQKGDIAEGYSVSREKKESFPLTVTSAQKNPTAFYLCASSTGQGPGQPQHFGDGTRLSIL.

Only a few counts were recorded for this clonotype. The chain recombines TRBV9 with TRBJ1-1; perhaps TRBD1 as D (6 bases). Trimming cost V 2 bases and J 5 bases, with 22 bases left between them. The CDR3 sequence is 17 residues long. Germline V CDR1 and CDR2: SGDLS, YYNGEE. This CDR3 is CASSVGPPGHLGTEAFF. DNA for the CDR3: TGTGCCAGCAGCGTTGGTCCCCCGGGACACCTTGGGACTGAAGCTTTCTTT.

This clonotype occurred many times. This chain connects TRBV11-2 to TRBJ1-2; 7 nucleotides agree with TRBD1. Trimming at V came to 1 base and at J to 3 bases, leaving 2 bases not matched to a gene. In germline, CDR1 is SGHAT, CDR2 FQNNGV. There are 14 residues in the CDR3. CDR3 DNA: TGTGCCAGCAGCTTAGGCAGGGGGGACTATGGCTACACCTTC. Translating gives CASSLGRGDYGYTF.